The clone carrying this T cell receptor (beta chain) has at least ten counts. The entry originates in a study of spatial heterogeneity in lung cancer. About the study: The donors were 65 to 85 patients with non-small cell lung cancer that was early-stage and untreated. Alpha-chain sequences were consistently detected in smaller numbers than beta-chain sequences.

There are 16 residues in the CDR3. Germline assignment: CDR1 MNHEY and CDR2 SVGAGI. With 4 bases removed from V and 5 bases from J, the gap between germline ends came to 21 bases. The presence of a unique molecular identifier marked each TCR cDNA molecule. TCRdb independently ran MiXCR on the 5' RACE reads; one entry per CDR3 protein. The table has approximately 39,000 distinct CDR3 sequences, about 7.9% seen once. Time point indicated: blood at routine non-recurrence follow-up after resection. Sequencing was performed on whole RNA extracted from tumor and nontumor lung tissue, or from frozen PBMC, and the material was left unsorted.

The sequences come from PBMCs, collected at follow-up. The chain employs TRBV6-5 and TRBJ2-7, with D perhaps TRBD1 or TRBD2 (5 bases each). This clonotype originated in a male donor with early-stage non-small cell lung cancer. The CDR3 here is CASSSFGTYGLDEQYF. The CDR3 DNA reads TGTGCCAGCAGTTCCTTCGGGACCTATGGCCTCGACGAGCAGTACTTC.